What follows is one T cell receptor (beta chain) and its context. Its antigen remains unidentified. Generated by immunoSEQ multiplex PCR, the TCRdb table keeps only in-frame clones and is missing some. The table shows around 140,000 clones, with 85% to 90% occurring only once. The data are from a study of T cell responses to AZD1222 COVID-19 vaccine. Findings of the study overall: Clonal diversity was possibly underestimated; the donors were predominantly white British and more often female. Across spike, vaccine-associated CD4 TCRs were found, dominant at 160-218 and 743-854.

Trimming took 1 base from V and 2 from J, leaving 6 bases between them. Germline assignment: CDR1 KGHSH and CDR2 LQKENI. This CDR3 is 13 amino acids long. The TCR was taken from an adult in good health. The chain combines TRBV18 with TRBJ2-7; weak D call: TRBD1 (5 bases). Sequenced here: peripheral blood, sampled on day 0 of AZD1222 vaccination. The CDR3 DNA is TGTGCCAGCTCACCACAGACAGCCTACGAGCAGTACTTC. This gives the protein CASSPQTAYEQYF.